A single sample is the source of the 29 T cell receptor beta chains below, sequenced in a study of OX40 agonist ivuxolimab in advanced cancers. TCRdb's copy holds only in-frame clones and misses some; the assay was immunoSEQ multiplex PCR. Here the sample spans around 51,000 clones, approximately 91% being singletons. The sequencing used CD4+ or CD8+ T cells sorted from blood, collected in a trial of the OX40 agonist ivuxolimab. The receptors stem from an adult with an advanced solid tumor such as melanoma, head and neck, liver or kidney cancer.

The CDR3 protein is CASSSPGEQYF. The CDR3 bases are TGTGCCAGCAGTTCCCCGGGCGAGCAGTACTTC. The gene calls are TRBV6-5 and TRBJ2-7; D is undetermined. Germline V gene sequence: CDR1 MNHEY, CDR2 SVGAGI. The CDR3 runs to 11 residues. Trimming pared 4 bases from V and 6 bases from J, leaving 7 bases between.

The rearrangement joins TRBV18 to TRBJ1-5; a weak D match, TRBD1 (5 bases). The CDR3 is 15 residues long. In germline, CDR1 is KGHSH, CDR2 LQKENI. The V end lost 3 bases, the J end lost 0 bases, and 9 bases lay between the germline ends. CDR3 amino acids: CASSPVQGSNQPQHF. As DNA, the CDR3 is TGTGCCAGCTCACCGGTTCAGGGTAGCAATCAGCCCCAGCATTTT.

The chain links TRBV18 to TRBJ1-6; D unresolved. From germline, CDR1 is KGHSH and CDR2 LQKENI. V was cut by 6 bases and J by 7 bases, with 13 bases left in between. This CDR3 has 14 amino acids. CDR3 sequence: CASSPTELNSPLHF. DNA for the CDR3: TGTGCCAGCTCCCCTACGGAGCTAAATTCACCCCTCCACTTT.

This clone occurred once. Other DNA sequences from this sample encode an identical CDR3 as well. The chain joins TRBV30 to TRBJ1-5, with 7 bases aligning to TRBD1. CDR1 is GTSNPN, CDR2 SVGIG, per germline (reference sequence). The CDR3 sequence is 14 residues long. After removal of 1 base from V and 0 bases from J, the junction contained 0 bases not matched to a gene. The CDR3 DNA sequence: TGTGCCTGGAGTGACAGGGGTAGCAATCAGCCCCAGCATTTT. As protein: CAWSDRGSNQPQHF.

The chain recombines TRBV18 with TRBJ2-7, with unresolved D. Between the trimmed V and J ends, which lost 8 bases and 3 bases, there was a span of 17 bases. Germline V gives CDR1 KGHSH, CDR2 LQKENI. The CDR3 has 14 amino acids. The CDR3 coding sequence is TGTGCCAGCCTACCTTCCGGGTCTCACTACGAGCAGTACTTC. Translated, it gives CASLPSGSHYEQYF.

The V call is TRBV11-3, the J call TRBJ2-3, with D tentatively TRBD2 (6 bases). The CDR3 runs to 14 residues. Trimming took off 1 base at V and 3 bases at J, with 8 bases between the two ends. Germline lookup yields CDR1 SGHNT and CDR2 YENEEA. The CDR3 DNA reads TGTGCCAGCAGCTTAGCTCGGGAGACAGATACGCAGTATTTT. This sequence encodes CASSLARETDTQYF. Together with reference TRBV11-3 and TRBJ2-3, the CDR3 gives the full variable domain: EAGVVQSPRYKIIEKKQPVAFWCNPISGHNTLYWYLQNLGQGPELLIRYENEEAVDDSQLPKDRFSAERLKGVDSTLKIQPAELGDSAVYLCASSLARETDTQYFGPGTRLTVL.

This chain joins TRBV4-1 and TRBJ1-2; weak D call: TRBD1 (5 bases). V shed 4 bases and J shed 4 bases, with 13 bases lying between them. Germline CDR1 and CDR2: MGHRA and YSYEKL. This CDR3 has 14 amino acids. The CDR3 DNA reads as TGCGCCAGCAGCCTTGAAACCGGGACCTATGGCTACACCTTC. Its translation is CASSLETGTYGYTF.

This clone showed up just once. The chain employs TRBV4-1 and TRBJ2-6, with 7 bases lining up with TRBD2. CDR1 is MGHRA and CDR2 is YSYEKL in the germline V gene. J gave up 2 bases and V 2 bases, and 12 bases lay outside the gene matches. This CDR3 spans 19 amino acids. The CDR3 nucleotides are TGCGCCAGCAGCCAACAATTCTTCGGGGGGTTACCTGGGGCCAACGTCCTGACTTTC. Protein sequence: CASSQQFFGGLPGANVLTF.

This clone was observed a handful of times. The chain carries TRBV19 and TRBJ1-1, with D hard to call. Trimming took off 9 bases at V and 7 bases at J, with 21 bases between the two ends. The CDR3 loop spans 14 amino acids. Germline CDR1 reads LNHDA; CDR2 reads SQIVND (reference sequence). CDR3 amino acids: CASHIGRTPLEAFF. The CDR3 nucleotides read TGTGCCAGCCACATAGGTCGGACCCCTCTTGAAGCTTTCTTT.

This clone was seen just once. This rearrangement joins TRBV7-9 to TRBJ2-3; D is possibly TRBD1 (6 bases). The CDR3 is 16 amino acids. V dropped 0 bases and J dropped 1 base, with 11 bases sitting between them. Looked up from germline, CDR1 is SEHNR and CDR2 is FQNEAQ (reference sequence). DNA for the CDR3: TGTGCCAGCAGCTTAGCGGGCAGGGGAGGCACAGATACGCAGTATTTT. It yields the protein CASSLAGRGGTDTQYF.

The chain links TRBV10-3 to TRBJ1-4, with 7 bases aligning to TRBD1. CDR1 and CDR2 (germline): ENHRY, SYGVKD. The junction had 10 bases not matched to a gene; V was cut back by 5 bases and J by 10 bases. The CDR3 length is 14 residues. The chain's CDR3 is CAISPGRGMGKLFF. CDR3 nucleotides: TGTGCCATCAGTCCCGGCAGGGGGATGGGAAAACTGTTTTTT.

The V call is TRBV27, the J call TRBJ2-7; D possibly corresponds to TRBD1 (6 bases). The germline V gene has CDR1 MNHEY and CDR2 SMNVEV (reference sequence). V shed 3 bases and J shed 4 bases, with 10 bases lying between them. This CDR3 comprises 13 residues. The CDR3 coding sequence is TGTGCCAGCAGTTTTCTGGGGGCTTACGAGCAGTACTTC. This sequence encodes CASSFLGAYEQYF.

The V call is TRBV30, the J call TRBJ2-1, with 7 positions matching TRBD1. CDR1 and CDR2 (germline): GTSNPN, SVGIG (reference sequence). The CDR3 extends over 15 amino acids. With 3 bases clipped from V and 7 bases from J, the junction kept 12 bases outside the gene matches. The chain's CDR3 is CAWSPRDSRGNEQFF. For the CDR3, the DNA is TGTGCCTGGAGCCCCCGGGATAGCAGGGGGAATGAGCAGTTCTTC.

The V call is TRBV6-5, the J call TRBJ1-1, with unresolved D. Germline V gives CDR1 MNHEY, CDR2 SVGAGI. Trimming left V 6 bases short and J 1 base short, with 6 bases between. The CDR3 has 12 residues. In DNA, the CDR3 is TGTGCCAGCAGCAGGTCGAACACTGAAGCTTTCTTT. Its protein product is CASSRSNTEAFF.

The chain has TRBV27 and TRBJ2-3; 13 bases line up with TRBD2. The CDR3 runs 16 residues. The V segment lost 5 bases and the J segment 2 bases; nucleotides outside the gene matches: 4. CDR1 and CDR2 (germline): MNHEY, SMNVEV (reference sequence). Written as DNA, the CDR3 is TGTGCCAGCAGTCCGACTAGCGGGGGGTCCACAGATACGCAGTATTTT. It yields the protein CASSPTSGGSTDTQYF.

The chain carries TRBV11-3 and TRBJ2-2; TRBD1 matches 7 bases. The CDR3 consists of 14 residues. The J segment lost 4 bases and the V segment lost 5 bases, leaving 4 bases of the junction unmatched. CDR1 and CDR2 from the germline V gene are SGHNT and YENEEA. CDR3 sequence: CASSLTGRTGELFF. Written as DNA, the CDR3 is TGTGCCAGCAGCCTGACAGGGCGCACCGGGGAGCTGTTTTTT.

J is TRBJ1-2 and V is TRBV28; possibly TRBD1 for D (6 bases). Germline CDR1 is MDHEN and CDR2 is SYDVKM. V lost 6 bases, J lost 4 bases, and 15 bases lay in between. This CDR3 is 14 amino acids long. The CDR3 coding sequence is TGTGCCAGCAGCATCGACAGGCTATTCTATGGCTACACCTTC. This gives the protein CASSIDRLFYGYTF.

This clone occurred a few times. The genes are TRBV28 and TRBJ1-6, with TRBD1 as a possible D gene (5 bases). This CDR3 comprises 15 residues. Germline assignment: CDR1 MDHEN and CDR2 SYDVKM. The V gene lost 6 bases and the J gene lost 7 bases, with 16 bases spanning the gap. The CDR3 is CASSPGGRANSPLHF. The CDR3 coding sequence is TGTGCCAGCAGCCCCGGGGGGAGGGCGAATTCACCCCTCCACTTT.

J is TRBJ1-4 and V is TRBV11-3; the match to TRBD1 covers 7 bases. The junction had 5 bases not matched to a gene; V was cut back by 10 bases and J by 6 bases. The germline V gene has CDR1 SGHNT and CDR2 YENEEA. The length of the CDR3 is 12 residues. CDR3 sequence reads: CAINRGDEKLFF. The CDR3 nucleotides read TGTGCCATAAACAGGGGCGATGAAAAACTGTTTTTT.

The CDR3 region is CASSLRDRDNEQFF. The CDR3 DNA reads as TGTGCCAGCTCACTTCGGGACAGGGACAATGAGCAGTTCTTC. The V gene is TRBV18, the J gene TRBJ2-1; 9 bases match TRBD1. V was pared by 4 bases and J by 5 bases, with 3 bases of the junction left unmatched. Germline V gene data show CDR1 as KGHSH and CDR2 as LQKENI. CDR3 size: 14 residues.

The chain employs TRBV10-1 and TRBJ2-2; 9 bases are a match to TRBD2. The J segment lost 4 bases and the V segment lost 5 bases, leaving 2 bases of the junction unmatched. Germline values: CDR1 WNHNN, CDR2 SYGVQD (reference sequence). The length of the CDR3 is 14 residues. Here the CDR3 DNA reads TGCGCCAGCAGTAGACTAGCGGTCACCGGGGAGCTGTTTTTT. Protein product: CASSRLAVTGELFF.

This rearrangement joins TRBV5-4 to TRBJ2-5; 8 bases fit TRBD2. Unmatched junction bases numbered 4, after V lost 1 base and J lost 5 bases. The length of the CDR3 is 14 residues. Germline CDR1 is SGHNT and CDR2 is YYREEE (reference sequence). The CDR3: CASSLLAGGETQYF. The CDR3 DNA reads as TGTGCCAGCAGCTTGCTAGCGGGTGGGGAGACCCAGTACTTC.

V is TRBV7-3 and J is TRBJ2-3; 7 positions match TRBD1. Germline lookup yields CDR1 SGHTA and CDR2 FQGTGA. V shed 2 bases, J shed 1 base, and the junction held 0 bases outside the gene matches. The CDR3 has 14 amino acids. The CDR3 loop is CASSLGTGTDTQYF. The CDR3 nucleotides read TGTGCCAGCAGCTTAGGGACAGGCACAGATACGCAGTATTTT.

This chain links TRBV28 with TRBJ2-7; TRBD2 matches at 12 bases. With V trimmed by 5 bases and J by 6 bases, 8 bases remained unmatched. Per the germline V gene, CDR1 is MDHEN and CDR2 is SYDVKM. The CDR3 contains 15 residues. CDR3 in DNA: TGTGCCAGCAGTCCTCCGACTAGCGGGAGCGTCGAGCAGTACTTC. Encoded protein: CASSPPTSGSVEQYF.

The CDR3 nucleotides read TGTGCCAGCAACCAACAGGTTTCTGAAAACATTCAGTACTTC. Translated: CASNQQVSENIQYF. The rearrangement uses TRBV7-2 and TRBJ2-4; D is possibly TRBD1 (5 bases). Per germline, CDR1 SGHTA and CDR2 FQGNSA. The CDR3 loop spans 14 amino acids. With 7 bases removed from V and 5 bases from J, the gap between germline ends came to 15 bases.

This clone was recorded only once. The chain links TRBV19 to TRBJ1-2; D ambiguous. The CDR3 runs to 14 residues. Germline-derived CDR1 and CDR2 are LNHDA and SQIVND (reference sequence). Trimming cost V 1 base and J 2 bases, with 8 bases left between them. CDR3: CASSIGTFNYGYTF. The CDR3 region has the DNA TGTGCCAGTAGTATAGGGACTTTCAACTATGGCTACACCTTC.

The table lists this clone with a count of one. This chain connects TRBV6-1 to TRBJ2-1; D is possibly TRBD1 (6 bases). CDR3 length: 15 residues. Trimming shortened V by 5 bases and J by 3 bases, and 14 bases separated the two germline ends. CDR1 is MNHNS, CDR2 SASEGT, per germline. CDR3: CASSMTGDLYNEQFF. CDR3 DNA sequence: TGTGCCAGCAGTATGACAGGAGACCTCTACAATGAGCAGTTCTTC.

V gene TRBV28 combines with J gene TRBJ1-2; D remains unclear. Germline-derived CDR1 and CDR2 are MDHEN and SYDVKM. With 3 bases removed from V and 4 bases from J, the gap between germline ends came to 18 bases. The CDR3 totals 16 residues. The CDR3 bases are TGTGCCAGCAGTTTTTTAAGGAACTCTAGGGTCTATGGCTACACCTTC. This sequence encodes CASSFLRNSRVYGYTF.

The chain joins TRBV11-1 to TRBJ1-1; D is ambiguous. The CDR3 contains 12 residues. The germline V gene has CDR1 SGHAT and CDR2 FQDESV (reference sequence). V lost 4 bases and J 7 bases, leaving 10 bases between the germline ends. The CDR3 DNA is TGTGCCAGCAGCTCCCCCCATCTTGAAGCTTTCTTT. Protein product: CASSSPHLEAFF.